This T cell receptor beta chain comes out of a study of somatic mutations in cytotoxic T cells in rheumatoid arthritis. Sequencing was performed with immunoSEQ multiplex PCR; in TCRdb, only in-frame clones are kept and a portion is missing. The sample gives under 25,000 clones, 85% to 90% of which show up once; roughly 15% is in the top ten. This CDR3 is 13 amino acids long. Germline V gene data show CDR1 as SGHDN and CDR2 as FVKESK. Trimming shortened V by 4 bases and J by 5 bases, and 11 bases separated the two germline ends. This chain links TRBV14 with TRBJ1-2; no reliable D call. This clonotype originated in a middle-aged man in good health. The specimen was CD8+ T cells sorted from blood. The CDR3 reads CASSPYKLYGYTF. The DNA for the CDR3 is TGTGCCAGCAGCCCTTATAAGTTGTATGGCTACACCTTC.